This T cell receptor (beta chain) was identified during a study of T cell responses to AZD1222 COVID-19 vaccine (dated by TCRdb to the early 2020s). Background on the whole study: AZD1222 recipients whose second dose came at about 4 weeks and those whose second dose came at about 12 weeks were combined into one group, since spike-specific TCR depth and breadth did not differ between the two schedules. Trial participants were enrolled into age subgroups of 18-55, 56-69 and 70-plus years, which contained around 150, 28 and 57 TCR-sequenced participants, respectively. TCR sequencing was performed for 230 to 250 trial participants, of whom about 200 were given two doses of AZD1222 and about 25 were given two doses of MenACWY control vaccine. General study outcomes and caveats: The 56-69-year group was small, and its depth increase did not reach significance, likely because of low power. Conclusions about previously exposed vaccinees are limited, since just five or six AZD1222 recipients were seropositive for SARS-CoV-2 at baseline. Because no samples from the day 14 peak response were available, repertoires could be characterized only after the peak T cell response. Participants were mostly white British, with more females than males. The authors suggested clonal diversity may have been underestimated. After two AZD1222 doses, both the breadth and the depth of spike-specific TCRs were significantly higher than at day 0 and than in MenACWY recipients. CD4 TCRs associated with the vaccine covered the entire spike protein, and the dominant responses were in regions 160-218 and 743-854. Nearly half of unique spike-specific TCRs reportedly recognized epitopes outside regions mutated in the B.1.351 and B.1.1.7 variants.

As for this clone: Its antigen is currently not known. No much larger clone is present one base from it, and per-base qualities are unavailable.

The CDR3 regions of human TCRbeta chains were analyzed by immunosequencing. As for how the authors treated the data: Repertoire TCRs were checked for matches against a reference library of SARS-CoV-2-specific TCRs that had been generated using the MIRA antigen-specificity platform. Breadth was defined as the fraction of unique TCRs that were SARS-CoV-2-associated, and depth was defined as the fraction of total T cells that were SARS-CoV-2-associated. Using the MIRA data, each spike-specific TCR was mapped to the spike region that the TCR reacts to and placed in a CD4 or CD8 class. Log10-transformed breadth and depth values were compared by one-way ANOVA with Sidak's multiple comparisons tests. Sourced from immuneACCESS, this table was stored by TCRdb with only in-frame sequences that have V and J called. A share of the clones is absent; for the studies checked, an unresolved V gene accounts for under half, and the remainder has no known explanation. That table gives V, J and clone size, and the DNA gave D and trimming. A total of 130,000 to 150,000 clones appear in this sample, approximately 92% of them only once. The top ten clones comprise approximately 1.5% of the sample.

V has 0 bases trimmed and J has 6 bases trimmed; junction bases matching no gene number 6. The CDR3, from cysteine to phenylalanine, totals 16 residues. The read is trimmed to its CDR3 DNA, 48 bases read in frame from base 1. CDR1 and CDR2 were assigned from the germline V gene (reference sequence) as MNHNY and SVGAGI. Per the publication, the time point label means: baseline before first vaccination. Vaccinee samples came from UK trials COV001 and COV002, including a single-blind randomized controlled phase 2/3 trial of AZD1222 (ChAdOx1 nCoV-19) in healthy adults. For TCRbeta chain sequencing, PBMC samples from trial participants were taken at day 0 and at day 28 after the second dose.

The TCR was taken from an adult in good health. The V and J genes are TRBV6-6 and TRBJ1-3; 9 central bases correspond to TRBD1. The sample was peripheral blood, taken on day 0 of AZD1222 vaccination. The DNA reads TGTGCCAGCAGTTACTCCTCCGGGACAGGGCTAAACACCATATATTTT. The encoded protein is CASSYSSGTGLNTIYF.